The rows below give T cell receptor beta chains drawn from one sample of a study of regulatory T cells in long-lasting Graves disease. TCRdb passed the multiplex PCR reads through MiXCR, listing each CDR3 protein once. The sample comprises 500,000 to 700,000 distinct CDR3 sequences, around 30% of which are singletons, and roughly 46% rests with the top ten. The starting material was peripheral blood mononuclear cells (PBMCs), obtained when the disease was refractory, from a patient treated with antithyroid drugs. The receptors shown here come from a female donor with Graves disease. CDR3s include the opening cysteine and the closing phenylalanine or tryptophan. The D gene is left open where the match is weak. Size values are once, few and many counts, or a class for expanded clones, and some rows have none.

j_gene	v_gene	d_gene	abundance	CDR3nt	CDR3aa
TRBJ1-1	TRBV12-3/TRBV12-4	TRBD1	many	TGTGCCAGCAGGCCCACGACAGGGAGGACTGAAGCTTTCTTT	CASRPTTGRTEAFF
TRBJ2-1	TRBV2	NA	many	TGTGCCAGCAGTACACCCTCGGGGAACAATGAGCAGTTCTTC	CASSTPSGNNEQFF
TRBJ2-7	TRBV11-2	NA	NA	TGTGCCAGCAGCTTAGGAGGTAGCGGCACCTACGAGCAGTACTTC	CASSLGGSGTYEQYF
TRBJ1-6	TRBV2	NA	NA	TGTGCCAGCAGTGAAGATGGGGATACCTATAATTCACCCCTCCACTTT	CASSEDGDTYNSPLHF
TRBJ2-2	TRBV19	TRBD2	once	TGTGCCAGTAACACACCGGGACTAGCAGATACCGGGGAGCTGTTTTTT	CASNTPGLADTGELFF
TRBJ1-6	TRBV2	TRBD1	few	TGTGCCAGCAGGCCACCGGGACAGGGGGTGCTTGGAAATTCACCCCTCCACTTT	CASRPPGQGVLGNSPLHF
TRBJ2-2	TRBV6-2/TRBV6-3	NA	many	TGTGCCAGCAGTCAGGGGACCGGGGAGCTGTTTTTT	CASSQGTGELFF
TRBJ1-1	TRBV6-2/TRBV6-3	NA	NA	TGTGCCAGCAGTTCCCCCCGGGAGCAGGATACTGAAGCTTTCTTT	CASSSPREQDTEAFF
TRBJ1-1	TRBV30	TRBD1	few	TGTGCCAGAACAGGGGGCGAGAGTAAGAACACTGAAGCTTTCTTT	CARTGGESKNTEAFF
TRBJ1-3	TRBV5-1	NA	NA	TGCGCCAGCAGCTTGGCCTCGGGGGCGGTGGGCCAAGCCATATATTTT	CASSLASGAVGQAIYF
TRBJ2-7	TRBV12-3/TRBV12-4	TRBD2	NA	TGTGCCAGCAGGCAGCTAGCGGGAGGATCCCACGAGCAGTACTTC	CASRQLAGGSHEQYF
TRBJ2-7	TRBV7-9	NA	NA	TGTGCCAGCAGCTTAGAGCACCAGGGGAGCTACGAGCAGTACTTC	CASSLEHQGSYEQYF
TRBJ2-6	TRBV2	TRBD1	many	TGTGCCAGCAGTCGAGCCGGGACAGGGGCGGTTCGACCTGGGGCCAACGTCCTGACTTTC	CASSRAGTGAVRPGANVLTF
TRBJ2-7	TRBV24-1	TRBD1	NA	TGTGCCACCAGTGAGGGGACAGGGAGAAAGTACGAGCAGTACTTC	CATSEGTGRKYEQYF
TRBJ1-1	TRBV12-3/TRBV12-4	NA	NA	TGTGCCAGCCTCCTTAGGGGGAGAACTGAAGCTTTCTTT	CASLLRGRTEAFF
TRBJ1-2	TRBV7-9	TRBD1	NA	TGTGCCAGCAGACCTAGACAGGGGGCGGAGGACTATGGCTACACCTTC	CASRPRQGAEDYGYTF
TRBJ1-1	TRBV12-5	NA	NA	TGTGCTAGTGGTTTGGTACGACAGCTGAACACTGAAGCTTTCTTT	CASGLVRQLNTEAFF
TRBJ2-7	TRBV29-1	NA	NA	TGCAGCGCCGGGGCGGGCTCCTACGAGCAGTACTTC	CSAGAGSYEQYF
TRBJ2-7	TRBV6-1	NA	NA	TGTGCCAGCAGTGTCGGGCCCGCTTCCGACTACGAGCAGTACTTC	CASSVGPASDYEQYF
TRBJ1-4	TRBV6-5	TRBD1	many	TGTGCCAGCAGTTCCGAGACAGGGAATGATGAAAAACTGTTTTTT	CASSSETGNDEKLFF
TRBJ1-5	TRBV20-1	TRBD1	NA	TGCAGTGCTAAGGCCGGGACAGCGAACAATCAGCCCCAGCATTTT	CSAKAGTANNQPQHF
TRBJ1-5	TRBV28	NA	few	TGTGCCAGCAGTTTGGGAGGGGGAGCTCAGCCCCAGCATTTT	CASSLGGGAQPQHF
TRBJ1-1	TRBV15	NA	many	TGTGCCACCAGCAGAGATCAGGCAGCATTGAACACTGAAGCTTTCTTT	CATSRDQAALNTEAFF
TRBJ1-2	TRBV28	NA	many	TGTGCCAGCAGCCAAGGCACTTGGACAGCCTATGGCTACACCTTC	CASSQGTWTAYGYTF
TRBJ1-1	TRBV25-1	NA	NA	TGTGCCAGCAGCGAGAAAACAAACACTGAAGCTTTCTTT	CASSEKTNTEAFF
TRBJ1-1	TRBV11-3	NA	many	TGTGCCAGCAGCTCCATGGGAGACACTGAAGCTTTCTTT	CASSSMGDTEAFF
TRBJ2-7	TRBV29-1	NA	NA	TGCAGCGTTGTTTATAGCGCGGAGCAGTACTTC	CSVVYSAEQYF
TRBJ2-5	TRBV12-3/TRBV12-4	TRBD1	many	TGTGCCAGCGGGACAGGGGGCGGCGAGACCCAGTACTTC	CASGTGGGETQYF
TRBJ2-3	TRBV27	NA	NA	TGTGCCAGCAGGGGGCAGTTAACAGATACGCAGTATTTT	CASRGQLTDTQYF
TRBJ1-1	TRBV9	NA	NA	TGTGCCAGCAGCGTAGAACCCGACGTGAACACTGAAGCTTTCTTT	CASSVEPDVNTEAFF